This note documents a single TCR beta chain sequence. It has no known antigen specificity. The sample holds no much larger clone one base away, and base qualities are not on file. This entry comes from a study of control samples from healthy donors and cancer patients (TCRdb year 2020). The method behind the library was the immunoSEQ multiplex PCR assay. TCRdb took this table from immuneACCESS and kept in-frame rearrangements with V and J called. Such tables lack part of the clones; where checked against another copy, unresolved V genes explain under half of the gap, and the rest is unexplained. The sample includes over 100,000 clones, with 75% to 95% observed a single time. 2.5% to 3% of the sample is held by the ten biggest clonotypes. Sequenced material: blood. This TCR was recovered from a man between 35 and 55 years old in good health.

CDR3 protein: CASSLGLAGGKFF. The nucleotides are TGTGCCAGCAGCTTGGGACTAGCGGGGGGGAAGTTCTTC. The sequence is built from TRBV11-2 and TRBJ2-1; TRBD2 agrees with 16 junctional bases. From cysteine to phenylalanine, the CDR3 is 13 amino acids long. The retained sequence is limited to the CDR3, 39 bases, with the frame set at the first base. Looking up the germline V gene yields CDR1 SGHAT and CDR2 FQNNGV. The germline V and J ends show losses of 3 bases and 14 bases respectively, and no gene match explains 1 base of the junction.